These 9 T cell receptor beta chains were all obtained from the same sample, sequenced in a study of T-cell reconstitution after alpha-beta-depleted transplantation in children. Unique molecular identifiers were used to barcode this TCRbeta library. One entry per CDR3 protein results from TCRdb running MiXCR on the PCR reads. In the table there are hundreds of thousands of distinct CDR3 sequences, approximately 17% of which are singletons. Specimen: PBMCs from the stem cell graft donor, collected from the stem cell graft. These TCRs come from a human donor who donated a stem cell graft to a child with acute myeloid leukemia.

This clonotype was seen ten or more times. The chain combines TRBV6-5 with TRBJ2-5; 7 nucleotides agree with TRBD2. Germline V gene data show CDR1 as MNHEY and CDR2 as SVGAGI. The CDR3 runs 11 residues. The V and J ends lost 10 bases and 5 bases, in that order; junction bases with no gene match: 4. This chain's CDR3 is CATLGGETQYF. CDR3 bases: TGTGCCACCTTGGGGGGGGAGACCCAGTACTTC.

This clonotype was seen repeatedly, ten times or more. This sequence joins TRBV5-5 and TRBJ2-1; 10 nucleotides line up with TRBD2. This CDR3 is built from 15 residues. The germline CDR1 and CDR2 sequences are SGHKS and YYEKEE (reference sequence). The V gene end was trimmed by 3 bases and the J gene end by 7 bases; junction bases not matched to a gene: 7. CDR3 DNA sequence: TGTGCCAGCAGCTCAAGGACTAGCGGCCTAAATGAGCAGTTCTTC. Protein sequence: CASSSRTSGLNEQFF.

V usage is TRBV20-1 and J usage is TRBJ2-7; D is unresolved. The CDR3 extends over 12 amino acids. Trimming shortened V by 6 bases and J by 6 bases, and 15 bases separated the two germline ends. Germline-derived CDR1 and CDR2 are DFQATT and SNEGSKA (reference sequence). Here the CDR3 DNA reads TGCAGTGCCGAGCCCCCGGCAGGCGAGCAGTACGTC. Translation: CSAEPPAGEQYV.

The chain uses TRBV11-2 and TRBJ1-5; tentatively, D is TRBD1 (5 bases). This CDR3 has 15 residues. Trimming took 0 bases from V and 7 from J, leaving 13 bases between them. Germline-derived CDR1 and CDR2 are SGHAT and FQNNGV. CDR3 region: CASSLDLQGGQPQHF. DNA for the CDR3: TGTGCCAGCAGCTTAGATTTGCAGGGAGGGCAGCCCCAGCATTTT.

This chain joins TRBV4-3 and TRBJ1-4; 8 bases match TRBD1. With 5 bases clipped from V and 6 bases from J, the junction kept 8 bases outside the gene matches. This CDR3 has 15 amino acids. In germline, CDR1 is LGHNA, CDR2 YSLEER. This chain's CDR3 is CASSSSTGVDEKLFF. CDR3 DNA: TGCGCCAGCAGCTCTTCGACAGGGGTGGATGAAAAACTGTTTTTT.

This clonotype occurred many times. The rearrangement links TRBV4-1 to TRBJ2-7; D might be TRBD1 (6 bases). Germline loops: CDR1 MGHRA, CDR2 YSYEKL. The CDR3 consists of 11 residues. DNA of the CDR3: TGCGCCAGCACCGGATTGGGGACAATGGTGGTC. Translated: CASTGLGTMVV.

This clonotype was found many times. The CDR3: CASSYEAQGDGTEAFF. CDR3 nucleotides: TGCGCCAGCAGTTACGAGGCACAGGGAGACGGCACTGAAGCTTTCTTT. This rearrangement joins TRBV5-1 to TRBJ1-1, with a weak D call TRBD1 (6 bases). The CDR3 extends over 16 amino acids. CDR1 is SGHRS and CDR2 is YFSETQ in the germline V gene. V shed 5 bases and J shed 4 bases, with 21 bases lying between them.

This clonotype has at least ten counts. For the CDR3, the DNA is TGTGCCAGCAGCCTAAGGGACGAGCAGTACGTC. Amino acid sequence: CASSLRDEQYV. This chain links TRBV28 with TRBJ2-7; D not certain. This CDR3 spans 11 amino acids. The V end was cut by 6 bases, the J end by 5 bases, with 8 bases between. CDR1 and CDR2 (germline): MDHEN, SYDVKM.

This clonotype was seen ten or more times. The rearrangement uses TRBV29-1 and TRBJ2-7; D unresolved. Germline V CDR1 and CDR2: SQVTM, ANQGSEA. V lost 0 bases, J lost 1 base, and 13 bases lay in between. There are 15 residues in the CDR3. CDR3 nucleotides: TGCAGCGTTGAAGATAATGTGTCTGATTCCTACGAGCAGTACTTC. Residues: CSVEDNVSDSYEQYF.